This T cell receptor (beta chain) is from a study of blood T cell repertoires in COVID-19. About the study: From the United States, Italy and Spain came samples of acute and convalescent COVID-19. Sources were T cells, B-cell-depleted T cells, or PBMCs; the material itself was cDNA or gDNA.

V was cut by 1 base and J by 1 base, with 14 bases left in between. This CDR3 has 16 residues. Germline V gives CDR1 SGHDN, CDR2 FVKESK. As processed by the authors: Estimation of nucleated cell counts was performed using reference gene primer amplification. Clones were read by immunoSEQ multiplex PCR, and TCRdb kept only the in-frame ones, dropping some. V and J calls and clone size are those listed in that table; D and trimming were worked out from the DNA. The repertoire has 80,000 to 100,000 clones, about 95% of them found once; the top ten carry about 4.5%. What was sequenced was peripheral blood. The chain has TRBV14 and TRBJ2-7; perhaps TRBD2 as D (5 bases). This clonotype was obtained from a human donor with active COVID-19. The donor label of this sample is uncertain. CDR3 in DNA: TGTGCCAGCAGCCAAGGGAGCGGTCGAAGGTCCTACGAGCAGTACTTC. It encodes CASSQGSGRRSYEQYF.